The 27 T cell receptor beta chains reported below all come from one sample, sequenced in a study of shared clonotypes between healthy human individuals. Profiling relied on immunoSEQ multiplex PCR, and the TCRdb table lists in-frame clones only, not all of them. This table holds about 470,000 clones, roughly 83% found once. Input material: PBMCs. These receptors all stem from a woman aged 40 to 50 in good health. Some clones in this sample may be carry-over from other donors' samples.

V gene TRBV6-6 combines with J gene TRBJ2-7, with no clear D. The CDR3 loop spans 15 amino acids. The germline V and J ends were trimmed by 0 bases and 2 bases, with 11 bases remaining between them. Germline values: CDR1 MNHNY, CDR2 SVGAGI (reference sequence). The CDR3: CASSYSVSQAYEQYF. The CDR3 DNA reads as TGTGCCAGCAGTTACTCAGTTAGCCAAGCCTACGAGCAGTACTTC.

Comment on this clone: Other nucleotide sequences from this sample produce the same CDR3. V usage is TRBV27 and J usage is TRBJ2-7, with TRBD1 matching over 7 bases. The CDR3 runs to 14 residues. Germline trimming cut 6 bases from V and 1 base from J; bases unmatched to any gene: 6. Per the germline V gene, CDR1 is MNHEY and CDR2 is SMNVEV (reference sequence). This CDR3 is CASSTGTVSYEQYF. CDR3 coding DNA: TGTGCCAGCAGCACCGGGACAGTGTCCTACGAGCAGTACTTC.

V and J are TRBV30 and TRBJ2-5, with TRBD2 as a possible D gene (6 bases). The CDR3 sequence is 15 residues long. The V and J ends lost 0 bases and 2 bases respectively, with 13 bases between them. Germline V gene data show CDR1 as GTSNPN and CDR2 as SVGIG (reference sequence). The CDR3 sequence: CAWSVRGLRQETQYF. In nucleotides, the CDR3 is TGTGCCTGGAGTGTACGTGGACTACGACAAGAGACCCAGTACTTC.

This chain joins TRBV13 and TRBJ2-4, with 10 bases fitting TRBD1. The CDR3 length is 14 residues. Germline CDR1 and CDR2: PRHDT and FYEKMQ (reference sequence). V was clipped by 6 bases and J by 5 bases; unmatched bases: 4. The CDR3 is CASRSTGGENIQYF. In nucleotides, the CDR3 is TGTGCCAGCAGGTCGACAGGGGGCGAAAACATTCAGTACTTC.

The V and J genes are TRBV4-3 and TRBJ1-1, with 7 bases matching TRBD1. CDR1 and CDR2 (germline): LGHNA, YSLEER. Trimming took 0 bases from V and 1 from J; bases not matched to a gene: 5. This CDR3 has 16 residues. Here the CDR3 reads CASSQDPQGRNTEAFF. In DNA, the CDR3 is TGCGCCAGCAGCCAAGATCCACAGGGGAGGAACACTGAAGCTTTCTTT.

In nucleotides, the CDR3 is TGTGCCTGGAGTGTAACACAGTTTAATTCACCCCTCCACTTT. Its protein product is CAWSVTQFNSPLHF. V and J are TRBV30 and TRBJ1-6; D call uncertain. The CDR3 has 14 residues. With 0 bases removed from V and 6 bases from J, the gap between germline ends came to 9 bases. The V gene's germline CDR1 is GTSNPN and CDR2 SVGIG (reference sequence). Together with reference TRBV30 and TRBJ1-6, the CDR3 gives the full variable domain: SQTIHQWPATLVQPVGSPLSLECTVEGTSNPNLYWYRQAAGRGLQLLFYSVGIGQISSEVPQNLSASRPQDRQFILSSKKLLLSDSGFYLCAWSVTQFNSPLHFGNGTRLTVT.

Concerning this clone: One end of the junction does not line up with germline, which may come from a read error. The gene calls are TRBV18 and TRBJ2-7, with 9 bases lining up with TRBD1. Looked up from germline, CDR1 is KGHSH and CDR2 is LQKENI. This CDR3 has 16 amino acids. CDR3: CANSLPGTGNSYEQYF. In DNA form, the CDR3 reads TGTGCCAACTCACTTCCCGGGACAGGGAATTCCTACGAGCAGTACTTC.

Concerning this clone itself: The junction and the germline gene differ at one end; a read error may be behind it. J is TRBJ2-6 and V is TRBV2; no definite D call. Germline V lookup: CDR1 SNHLY, CDR2 FYNNEI. The length of the CDR3 is 18 residues. CDR3 in DNA: TGTGCCAGCAGTGAAGCAGCAGCCCGCGGCTCTCGGGCCAACGTCCTGACTTTC. Its translation: CASSEAAARGSRANVLTF.

The genes are TRBV7-2 and TRBJ2-4; 7 bases fit TRBD1. The germline gives CDR1 SGHTA, CDR2 FQGNSA. The V gene end was trimmed by 1 base and the J gene end by 6 bases; junction bases not matched to a gene: 3. The CDR3 length is 14 residues. CDR3 coding DNA: TGTGCCAGCAGCTTAGATCCAGGGGGAAACATTCAGTACTTC. It translates to CASSLDPGGNIQYF.

The chain joins TRBV29-1 to TRBJ2-5; TRBD1 agrees at 9 bases. This CDR3 has 17 amino acids. Germline loops: CDR1 SQVTM, CDR2 ANQGSEA. V gave up 1 base and J gave up 2 bases; unmatched junction bases: 11. The CDR3 DNA reads TGCAGCGTTGAAGGACCTCGAACAGGGGGCCCTCAAGAGACCCAGTACTTC. Its protein is CSVEGPRTGGPQETQYF.

This chain uses TRBV4-3 with TRBJ1-2; possible D gene TRBD1, 5 bases. The CDR3 covers 13 residues. The germline CDR1 and CDR2 sequences are LGHNA and YSLEER. V lost 2 bases, J lost 6 bases, and 10 bases lay in between. The CDR3: CASSQLGADGYTF. In nucleotides, the CDR3 is TGCGCCAGCAGCCAACTTGGGGCAGATGGCTACACCTTC.

This clone was picked up a small number of times. The rearrangement links TRBV2 to TRBJ2-7; 10 bases map to TRBD2. Trimming cost V 6 bases and J 0 bases; bases outside gene matches: 5. This CDR3 region has 15 residues. Germline V gene sequence: CDR1 SNHLY, CDR2 FYNNEI. Written as DNA, the CDR3 is TGTGCCAGCAGCGGACTAGCGGCCCTCTCCTACGAGCAGTACTTC. Residues: CASSGLAALSYEQYF.

V and J are TRBV27 and TRBJ2-5; no definite D call. V dropped 7 bases and J dropped 4 bases, with 7 bases sitting between them. This CDR3 contains 11 residues. Germline-derived CDR1 and CDR2 are MNHEY and SMNVEV (reference sequence). CDR3 coding DNA: TGTGCCAGCACCTTCCGAGAGACCCAGTACTTC. This gives the protein CASTFRETQYF.

The DNA of the CDR3 is TGTGCCTGGAGCGCGTACCGTCCAGGGAATTATGGCTACACCTTC. Amino acids: CAWSAYRPGNYGYTF. The rearrangement uses TRBV30 and TRBJ1-2; tentatively, D is TRBD1 (5 bases). This CDR3 contains 15 residues. Between the trimmed V and J ends, which lost 3 bases and 5 bases, there was a span of 19 bases. Germline V lookup: CDR1 GTSNPN, CDR2 SVGIG (reference sequence).

The chain links TRBV2 to TRBJ2-1, with TRBD2 matching 8 bases. Germline CDR1 is SNHLY and CDR2 is FYNNEI. J was trimmed by 4 bases and V by 6 bases; bases with no gene match: 5. CDR3 length: 14 residues. The DNA for the CDR3 is TGTGCCAGCAGGGAGACTAGCGAATACAATGAGCAGTTCTTC. It is translated as CASRETSEYNEQFF. Complete variable domain (other parts from reference TRBV2 and TRBJ2-1): EPEVTQTPSHQVTQMGQEVILRCVPISNHLYFYWYRQILGQKVEFLVSFYNNEISEKSEIFDDQFSVERPDGSNFTLKIRSTKLEDSAMYFCASRETSEYNEQFFGPGTRLTVL.

The chain uses TRBV6-6 and TRBJ1-2; D not certain. The CDR3 contains 15 residues. Germline lookup yields CDR1 MNHNY and CDR2 SVGAGI (reference sequence). Between the trimmed V and J ends, which lost 0 bases and 0 bases, there was a span of 8 bases. CDR3 region: CASSYSVQTNYGYTF. The DNA for the CDR3 is TGTGCCAGCAGTTACTCGGTACAAACTAACTATGGCTACACCTTC.

CDR3 sequence reads: CASSSKFGGGNEKLFF. CDR3 bases: TGTGCCAGCAGTTCGAAATTTGGGGGAGGCAATGAAAAACTGTTTTTT. The chain couples TRBV28 to TRBJ1-4; TRBD1 might be the D (5 bases). There are 16 residues in the CDR3. The V end lost 4 bases, the J end lost 5 bases, and 17 bases lay between the germline ends. Germline V gene sequence: CDR1 MDHEN, CDR2 SYDVKM. The whole variable domain, remainder taken from reference TRBV28 and TRBJ1-4, is DVKVTQSSRYLVKRTGEKVFLECVQDMDHENMFWYRQDPGLGLRLIYFSYDVKMKEKGDIPEGYSVSREKKERFSLILESASTNQTSMYLCASSSKFGGGNEKLFFGSGTQLSVL.

About this clone itself: At the DNA level, this CDR3 is encoded by other sequences in the same sample as well. This chain's CDR3 is CASSELGNYGYTF. The CDR3, as DNA: TGTGCCAGCAGTGAATTGGGGAACTATGGCTACACCTTC. The chain employs TRBV6-1 and TRBJ1-2; D gene uncertain. Per germline, CDR1 MNHNS and CDR2 SASEGT. The CDR3 covers 13 residues. With 2 bases removed from V and 2 bases from J, the gap between germline ends came to 6 bases.

The rearrangement links TRBV10-3 to TRBJ1-1; 8 nucleotides align to TRBD1. J lost 2 bases, V lost 10 bases, and 6 bases had no gene match. Germline V gene lookup returns CDR1 ENHRY and CDR2 SYGVKD. There are 13 residues in the CDR3. The chain's CDR3 is CATGQATNTEAFF. DNA for the CDR3: TGTGCCACGGGACAGGCAACAAACACTGAAGCTTTCTTT.

The genes are TRBV9 and TRBJ2-3; D is unclear. The V end lost 0 bases, the J end lost 2 bases, and 7 bases lay between the germline ends. The CDR3 consists of 14 residues. The V gene's germline CDR1 is SGDLS and CDR2 YYNGEE. CDR3 residues: CASSVDLNTDTQYF. CDR3 sequence (DNA): TGTGCCAGCAGCGTAGACCTAAACACAGATACGCAGTATTTT.

This clone was counted between two and nine times. The chain joins TRBV10-3 to TRBJ1-5, with D maybe TRBD1 (6 bases). Trimming shortened V by 2 bases and J by 9 bases, and 17 bases separated the two germline ends. The CDR3 spans 15 residues. From germline, CDR1 is ENHRY and CDR2 SYGVKD. The DNA of the CDR3 is TGTGCCATCAGTGAGGGACAGTGGTCAAGGGGGCCCCAGCATTTT. Protein: CAISEGQWSRGPQHF.

This clone occurred a few times. The rearrangement links TRBV6-4 to TRBJ2-6; TRBD1 is a possible D gene (6 bases). Trimming took off 6 bases at V and 1 base at J, with 10 bases between the two ends. Germline CDR1 MRHNA, CDR2 SNTAGT. The CDR3 runs to 15 residues. The CDR3 is CASSRGGSGANVLTF. The CDR3 nucleotides read TGTGCCAGCAGCAGAGGGGGATCTGGGGCCAACGTCCTGACTTTC.

This clone was seen a handful of times. The chain uses TRBV6-4 and TRBJ2-3; 9 bases are a match to TRBD2. V trimming: 7 bases; J trimming: 1 base; junction bases outside the gene matches: 3. The CDR3 has 14 amino acids. Germline values: CDR1 MRHNA, CDR2 SNTAGT. Here the CDR3 reads CASIRLAGTDTQYF. The CDR3 DNA reads as TGTGCCAGCATTCGACTAGCGGGCACAGATACGCAGTATTTT.

DNA of the CDR3: TGCGCCAGCAGTCCCGTAAGACAGGGGTCACCCTACGAGCAGTACTTC. As protein: CASSPVRQGSPYEQYF. The V and J genes are TRBV5-1 and TRBJ2-7; 8 positions match TRBD1. The CDR3 loop spans 16 amino acids. V gave up 5 bases and J gave up 2 bases; unmatched junction bases: 12. From germline, CDR1 is SGHRS and CDR2 YFSETQ.

About this clone itself: Within the sample, other DNA sequences also encode this same CDR3. The V call is TRBV4-3, the J call TRBJ2-1, with 11 bases identical to TRBD2. CDR1 and CDR2 from the germline V gene are LGHNA and YSLEER. V lost 0 bases to trimming and J lost 10 bases; unmatched junction nucleotides: 5. The CDR3 runs to 15 residues. DNA for the CDR3: TGCGCCAGCAGCCAAGAACTAGCGGGAGTCGGGGAGCAGTTCTTC. As protein: CASSQELAGVGEQFF.

This clone has only one observation. This chain links TRBV9 with TRBJ2-1; 7 bases match TRBD2. The CDR3 is made up of 15 amino acids. The germline CDR1 and CDR2 sequences are SGDLS and YYNGEE. The V gene end was trimmed by 0 bases and the J gene end by 8 bases; junction bases not matched to a gene: 8. CDR3 protein: CASSVEKRGAYEQFF. The CDR3 nucleotides are TGTGCCAGCAGCGTAGAGAAGCGGGGAGCTTATGAGCAGTTCTTC.

This rearrangement joins TRBV19 to TRBJ1-2; 7 nucleotides agree with TRBD1. J lost 7 bases, V lost 4 bases, and 6 bases had no gene match. The CDR3 contains 13 residues. The germline V gene encodes CDR1 LNHDA and CDR2 SQIVND (reference sequence). The chain's CDR3 is CASSTTTGSGYTF. Here the CDR3 DNA reads TGTGCCAGTAGTACAACGACAGGGAGTGGCTACACCTTC. Based on the CDR3 plus reference TRBV19 and TRBJ1-2, the full variable domain is DGGITQSPKYLFRKEGQNVTLSCEQNLNHDAMYWYRQDPGQGLRLIYYSQIVNDFQKGDIAEGYSVSREKKESFPLTVTSAQKNPTAFYLCASSTTTGSGYTFGSGTRLTVV.